These 9 T cell receptor beta chains came from one sample sequenced in a study of glioma-infiltrating T cells after dendritic cell vaccination. Only in-frame clones appear in the TCRdb table, and some are missing; sequencing was by immunoSEQ multiplex PCR. The sample gives roughly 100,000 clones, roughly 89% of which show up once; roughly 2.5% is in the top ten. Specified time point: after dendritic cell vaccination, including at tumor progression/relapse. The source was blood, collected after dendritic cell vaccination. These TCRs come from a human donor with glioblastoma.

The chain links TRBV27 to TRBJ1-2; 7 positions match TRBD1. Trimming took 6 bases from V and 2 from J; bases not matched to a gene: 3. The germline V gene has CDR1 MNHEY and CDR2 SMNVEV (reference sequence). The CDR3 consists of 13 residues. In DNA, the CDR3 is TGTGCCAGCAGGGGGACAGAAAACTATGGCTACACCTTC. The encoded protein is CASRGTENYGYTF.

This clone has a handful of counts. The V gene is TRBV28, the J gene TRBJ2-7; tentatively, D is TRBD2 (6 bases). Germline-derived CDR1 and CDR2 are MDHEN and SYDVKM. Trimming shortened V by 5 bases and J by 2 bases, and 13 bases separated the two germline ends. This CDR3 comprises 14 residues. The CDR3 region has the DNA TGTGCCAGCAGTCCACCCGGGACTCCCTACGAGCAGTACTTC. Protein: CASSPPGTPYEQYF.

This clone was seen once. Other DNA sequences from this sample encode an identical CDR3 as well. The rearrangement uses TRBV2 and TRBJ1-6; D not certain. The CDR3 runs to 15 residues. Trimming stripped 3 bases from V and 0 bases from J, with 6 bases between. CDR1 SNHLY and CDR2 FYNNEI come from the germline V gene. DNA for the CDR3: TGTGCCAGCAGTGAGGAGAGCTCCTATAATTCACCCCTCCACTTT. This codes for CASSEESSYNSPLHF.

The gene calls are TRBV5-1 and TRBJ2-1, with 8 bases aligning to TRBD2. V lost 5 bases and J lost 0; bases outside the gene matches: 7. Germline CDR1 and CDR2: SGHRS and YFSETQ. The CDR3 consists of 16 residues. The CDR3 reads CASSSVAGGSYNEQFF. Written as DNA, the CDR3 is TGCGCCAGCAGTTCTGTGGCGGGGGGCTCCTACAATGAGCAGTTCTTC.

The CDR3 DNA reads as TGTGCCATCAGTGAGGGACAGAACACTGAAGCTTTCTTT. Translating it yields CAISEGQNTEAFF. The chain carries TRBV10-3 and TRBJ1-1, with a possible D match to TRBD1 (5 bases). Trimming took off 2 bases at V and 1 base at J, with 5 bases between the two ends. The CDR3 length is 13 residues. Looked up from germline, CDR1 is ENHRY and CDR2 is SYGVKD.

The rearrangement links TRBV2 to TRBJ2-3; D is ambiguous. V shed 4 bases and J shed 5 bases, with 4 bases lying between them. There are 11 residues in the CDR3. The germline CDR1 and CDR2 sequences are SNHLY and FYNNEI. The CDR3 loop reads CASSGEDTQYF. The CDR3 DNA sequence: TGTGCCAGCAGTGGAGAAGATACGCAGTATTTT. The whole variable domain, filled in from reference TRBV2 and TRBJ2-3, reads EPEVTQTPSHQVTQMGQEVILRCVPISNHLYFYWYRQILGQKVEFLVSFYNNEISEKSEIFDDQFSVERPDGSNFTLKIRSTKLEDSAMYFCASSGEDTQYFGPGTRLTVL.

The chain combines TRBV5-1 with TRBJ2-3; TRBD1 matches 9 bases. Germline V gene sequence: CDR1 SGHRS, CDR2 YFSETQ. The J segment lost 5 bases and the V segment lost 0 bases, leaving 4 bases of the junction unmatched. The CDR3 sequence is 15 residues long. The DNA for the CDR3 is TGCGCCAGCAGCTTGGGGGACAGGGCGGGAGATACGCAGTATTTT. This codes for CASSLGDRAGDTQYF.

This clone came up once. V is TRBV7-2 and J is TRBJ2-1; a weak D match, TRBD2 (6 bases). V was trimmed by 1 base and J by 4 bases, leaving 14 bases between them. This CDR3 has 16 residues. CDR1 and CDR2 from the germline V gene are SGHTA and FQGNSA. CDR3 DNA: TGTGCCAGCAGCTTAGAACGTCCCGGAGGGTACAATGAGCAGTTCTTC. This encodes CASSLERPGGYNEQFF.

The chain carries TRBV6-1 and TRBJ2-5; no definite D call. The J call may be faulty, since TRBJ2-7 better matches the DNA end. The germline V gene encodes CDR1 MNHNS and CDR2 SASEGT. This CDR3 comprises 15 residues. The CDR3 sequence is CASSDIRVYSLEQYF. In nucleotides, the CDR3 is TGTGCCAGCAGTGATATCCGAGTCTACTCGCTCGAGCAGTACTTC.